This T cell receptor beta chain derives from a study of blood T cell repertoires in COVID-19. Across the study: From T cells, B-cell-depleted T cells, or PBMCs came the material, which was cDNA or gDNA.

Seattle enrolled patients during active infection and tracked them longitudinally. Assay used: immunoSEQ multiplex PCR; TCRdb lists only in-frame clones, some missing. The top ten clones hold 6% of a sample with about 12,000 clones, less than 80% of them seen once. V shed 5 bases and J 9 bases; nucleotides not matched to a gene: 13. Germline CDR1 reads SGHTA; CDR2 reads FQGNSA. This CDR3 is built from 16 residues. Sequencing was done on a sample of peripheral blood. The chain has TRBV7-2 and TRBJ2-1; 10 nucleotides line up with TRBD2. This receptor was obtained from a man aged 60 to 69 with COVID-19, enrolled during active disease. The CDR3 region is CASSPGLAVGWGEQFF. Here the CDR3 DNA reads TGTGCCAGCAGCCCCGGACTAGCGGTGGGGTGGGGTGAGCAGTTCTTC. Full variable domain (remainder filled in from reference TRBV7-2 and TRBJ2-1): GAGVSQSPSNKVTEKGKDVELRCDPISGHTALYWYRQSLGQGLEFLIYFQGNSAPDKSGLPSDRFSAERTGGSVSTLTIQRTQQEDSAVYLCASSPGLAVGWGEQFFGPGTRLTVL.